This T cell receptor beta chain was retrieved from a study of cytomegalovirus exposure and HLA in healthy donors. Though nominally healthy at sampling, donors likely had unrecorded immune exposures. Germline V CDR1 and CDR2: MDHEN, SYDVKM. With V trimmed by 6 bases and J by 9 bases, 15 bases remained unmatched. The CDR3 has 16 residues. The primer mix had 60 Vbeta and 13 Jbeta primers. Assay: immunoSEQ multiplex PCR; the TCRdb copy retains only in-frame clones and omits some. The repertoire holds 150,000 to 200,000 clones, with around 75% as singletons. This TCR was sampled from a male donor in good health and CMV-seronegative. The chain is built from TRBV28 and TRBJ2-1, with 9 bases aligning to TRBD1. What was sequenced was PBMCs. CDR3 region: CASSTGTGNGQGEQFF. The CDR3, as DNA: TGTGCCAGCAGCACAGGGACAGGGAATGGGCAGGGTGAGCAGTTCTTC.